This T cell receptor (beta chain) was recovered during a study of T cell repertoires in cytomegalovirus infection. Study context: An indication of both CMV infection and matching HLA type came from public TCR beta signatures. Study-wide findings and caveats: The ex vivo response showed dominance by HLA-C-restricted CMV-specific TCR beta clonotypes. Cumulative frequency (of public TCR beta family members) identified carriers of CMV plus the relevant HLA.

A single record per CDR3 protein comes from TCRdb applying MiXCR to the reads. The sample carries about 160,000 distinct CDR3 sequences, roughly 18% recorded once. This clonotype was seen a few times. The antigen is undetermined. V was clipped by 6 bases and J by 2 bases; unmatched bases: 5. Germline V gene sequence: CDR1 MDHEN, CDR2 SYDVKM. This CDR3 contains 15 residues. Sequencing was carried out using CD8+ T cells from PBMCs. The chain joins TRBV28 to TRBJ2-3; 10 nucleotides match TRBD2. The receptor's source is a human donor in good health (CMV status not recorded). Some clones in this sample may be carry-over from other donors' samples. DNA for the CDR3: TGTGCCAGCAGAGATAGCGGGAGGCCCACAGATACGCAGTATTTT. It is translated as CASRDSGRPTDTQYF.